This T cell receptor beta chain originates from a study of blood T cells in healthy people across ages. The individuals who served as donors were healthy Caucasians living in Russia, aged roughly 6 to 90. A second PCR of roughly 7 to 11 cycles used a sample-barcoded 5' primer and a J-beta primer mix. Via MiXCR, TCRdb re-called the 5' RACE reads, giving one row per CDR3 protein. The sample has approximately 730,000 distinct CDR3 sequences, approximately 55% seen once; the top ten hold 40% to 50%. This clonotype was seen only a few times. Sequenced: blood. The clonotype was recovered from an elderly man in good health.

The CDR3, as DNA: TGTGCCAGCAGCCGAGGACTAGTGGAGGAGCAGTTCTTC. The encoded protein is CASSRGLVEEQFF. The V and J genes are TRBV14 and TRBJ2-1, with TRBD2 identical over 7 bases. Germline V lookup: CDR1 SGHDN, CDR2 FVKESK. The ends lost 4 bases at V and 10 bases at J; junction bases unmatched: 7. This CDR3 is 13 amino acids long.